This record looks at one T cell receptor beta chain sequence and its context. Its antigen is unknown. Other DNA sequences within the sample encode an identical CDR3. This sample was included in a study of cytomegalovirus exposure and HLA in healthy donors. The wider study: Among about 200 million T cells, an earlier analysis found roughly 100 million unique TCR beta sequences. Study results and limitations: There were a few CMV-associated chains whose specificity for CMV antigens was confirmed in vitro.

There are 13 residues in the CDR3. Germline V lookup: CDR1 MNHNS, CDR2 SASEGT. The J segment lost 1 base and the V segment lost 4 bases, leaving 1 base of the junction unmatched. 13 Jbeta primers and 60 Vbeta primers were used for the PCR. TCRdb's copy holds only in-frame clones and misses some; the assay was immunoSEQ multiplex PCR. The sample has 150,000 to 160,000 clones; 70% to 90% are singletons. This chain links TRBV6-1 with TRBJ2-7; 7 bases agree with TRBD2. This TCR was sampled from a woman in her thirties or forties in good health and CMV-seropositive. The sample consisted of PBMCs. The CDR3 reads CASSGLASYEQYF. CDR3 sequence (DNA): TGTGCCAGCAGTGGACTAGCATCCTACGAGCAGTACTTC.